A single sample is the source of the 19 T cell receptor beta chains below, sequenced in a study of blood T cells in healthy people across ages. With a J-beta primer mix and a sample-barcoded 5' primer, a second PCR ran about 7 to 12 cycles. In TCRdb, the 5' RACE reads were re-called with MiXCR into one record per CDR3 protein. The table shows 650,000 or so distinct CDR3 sequences, with 45% to 60% occurring only once. The sequenced sample was blood. Receptor source: a woman older than 75 in good health.

Ten or more counts support this clonotype. The chain recombines TRBV6-1 with TRBJ2-5; 9 bases fit TRBD2. Germline loops: CDR1 MNHNS, CDR2 SASEGT. The CDR3 contains 14 residues. V lost 4 bases, J lost 5 bases, and 5 bases stayed unmatched. The CDR3 bases are TGTGCCAGCAGTGGAGCGGGAGGTTATGAGACCCAGTACTTC. This codes for CASSGAGGYETQYF.

Worth noting for this clonotype: The junction differs from germline at one of its ends, possibly a read error. The V and J genes are TRBV5-1 and TRBJ2-3, with 11 bases identical to TRBD2. The V gene's germline CDR1 is SGHRS and CDR2 YFSETQ. There are 18 residues in the CDR3. CDR3 nucleotides: TGCGCCAGCAGCTTGGGACACCTAGCGGGAGGCCAGACAGACACGCAGTATTTT. This gives the protein CASSLGHLAGGQTDTQYF.

This clonotype has at least ten counts. The V and J genes are TRBV9 and TRBJ2-3, with no clear D. The germline CDR1 and CDR2 sequences are SGDLS and YYNGEE. V was cut by 4 bases and J by 3 bases, with 15 bases left in between. This CDR3 region has 15 residues. The CDR3 nucleotides are TGTGCCAGCAGCCGCCCAGCAGTAGGTACAGATACGCAGTATTTT. Protein product: CASSRPAVGTDTQYF.

A note on this clonotype: One end of the junction does not line up with germline, which may come from a read error. This chain links TRBV15 with TRBJ2-7; D is unclear. This CDR3 comprises 14 residues. Germline loops: CDR1 LNHNV, CDR2 YYDKDF (reference sequence). The CDR3 loop reads CATSMTESSHEQYF. CDR3 sequence (DNA): TGTGCCACCAGTATGACTGAGAGCTCCCACGAGCAGTACTTC.

This clonotype was recorded a few times. Being one base from a much bigger clone, this may be a read error. The V and J genes are TRBV7-2 and TRBJ2-3, with 8 nucleotides matching TRBD1. The CDR3 loop spans 14 amino acids. With 11 bases clipped from V and 3 bases from J, the junction kept 10 bases outside the gene matches. The germline CDR1 and CDR2 sequences are SGHTA and FQGNSA. The CDR3 nucleotides read TGTGCCTGCCTTTATACAGGGGGGACAGATACGCAGTATTTT. This encodes CACLYTGGTDTQYF.

This clonotype was counted at least ten times. V and J are TRBV6-1 and TRBJ2-1; D gene uncertain. Germline V gene lookup returns CDR1 MNHNS and CDR2 SASEGT. With 8 bases removed from V and 0 bases from J, the gap between germline ends came to 11 bases. CDR3 length: 14 amino acids. The CDR3 reads CASVLQASYNEQFF. The DNA of the CDR3 is TGTGCCAGCGTCCTGCAGGCCTCCTACAATGAGCAGTTCTTC.

This clonotype was seen more than once but under ten times. The CDR3 spells CASSSHLGLEVAGELFF. CDR3 sequence (DNA): TGTGCCAGCAGCTCTCATCTCGGACTAGAGGTAGCCGGGGAGCTGTTTTTT. The rearrangement links TRBV7-9 to TRBJ2-2, with TRBD2 matching 7 bases. CDR3 length: 17 residues. Germline V CDR1 and CDR2: SEHNR, FQNEAQ (reference sequence). With 4 bases clipped from V and 6 bases from J, the junction kept 14 bases outside the gene matches.

The CDR3 is CASSYQHTPNTEAFF. The CDR3 DNA is TGTGCCAGCAGTTACCAACATACACCGAACACTGAAGCTTTCTTT. The rearrangement joins TRBV21-1 to TRBJ1-1. TRBV21-1 is termed a pseudogene. This CDR3 has 15 residues.

This chain links TRBV25-1 with TRBJ1-5, with D perhaps TRBD1 (6 bases). Germline lookup yields CDR1 MGHDK and CDR2 SYGVNS. The V and J ends lost 9 bases and 5 bases respectively, with 29 bases between them. This CDR3 is built from 18 residues. DNA of the CDR3: TGTGCCAGTACCAAAAGGGGCCAGGGGTTCCCAATAGATCAGCCCCAGCATTTT. Its protein is CASTKRGQGFPIDQPQHF.

This rearrangement joins TRBV20-1 to TRBJ2-7; either TRBD1 or TRBD2 may fit D (7 bases each). Per the germline V gene, CDR1 is DFQATT and CDR2 is SNEGSKA (reference sequence). V was clipped by 7 bases and J by 3 bases, with 16 bases between them. The length of the CDR3 is 13 residues. The CDR3 here is CSGGGGRGYEQYF. Here the CDR3 DNA reads TGCAGTGGAGGGGGCGGGAGAGGCTACGAGCAGTACTTC.

This clonotype showed up many times. CDR3 sequence reads: CAWSVASAEQFF. CDR3 coding DNA: TGTGCCTGGAGTGTAGCTAGCGCTGAGCAGTTCTTC. The chain employs TRBV30 and TRBJ2-1, with D tentatively TRBD2 (6 bases). From germline, CDR1 is GTSNPN and CDR2 SVGIG (reference sequence). The V end lost 0 bases, the J end lost 9 bases, and 9 bases lay between the germline ends. The CDR3 runs 12 residues. The entire variable domain, with the rest obtained from reference TRBV30 and TRBJ2-1, is as follows: SQTIHQWPATLVQPVGSPLSLECTVEGTSNPNLYWYRQAAGRGLQLLFYSVGIGQISSEVPQNLSASRPQDRQFILSSKKLLLSDSGFYLCAWSVASAEQFFGPGTRLTVL.

The gene calls are TRBV5-1 and TRBJ2-3; TRBD2 matches 9 bases. The germline V gene encodes CDR1 SGHRS and CDR2 YFSETQ. The J segment lost 10 bases and the V segment lost 4 bases, leaving 10 bases of the junction unmatched. This CDR3 is built from 14 residues. The CDR3 DNA reads as TGCGCCAGCAGCCCCGAATGGGCTAGCGGGGCGCAGTATTTT. This sequence encodes CASSPEWASGAQYF.

The sample holds a few counts of this clonotype. A junction end diverges from the germline sequence, so it may reflect a read error. The chain is built from TRBV30 and TRBJ2-1; D possibly corresponds to TRBD2 (5 bases). The germline gives CDR1 GTSNPN, CDR2 SVGIG (reference sequence). This CDR3 region has 12 residues. CDR3 sequence (DNA): TGTGCCGGGAGTGCACGATATAATGAGCAGTTCTTC. Amino acids: CAGSARYNEQFF.

The chain carries TRBV5-5 and TRBJ1-5, with D perhaps matching TRBD1 (6 bases). CDR3 length equals 14 residues. Germline-derived CDR1 and CDR2 are SGHKS and YYEKEE (reference sequence). Trimming shortened V by 2 bases and J by 6 bases, and 12 bases separated the two germline ends. CDR3 amino acids: CASSLEQGSQPQHF. The CDR3 nucleotides read TGTGCCAGCAGCTTAGAGCAGGGGAGTCAGCCCCAGCATTTT.

The chain combines TRBV3-1 with TRBJ2-2; 13 bases map to TRBD2. CDR1 and CDR2 from the germline V gene are LGHDT and YNNKEL (reference sequence). V was pared by 5 bases and J by 1 base, with 1 base of the junction left unmatched. The CDR3 consists of 16 residues. The CDR3: CASSGTSGVNTGELFF. The CDR3 region has the DNA TGTGCCAGCAGCGGGACTAGCGGGGTGAACACCGGGGAGCTGTTTTTT.

This clonotype showed up many times. The chain couples TRBV6-5 to TRBJ2-7, with 11 bases lining up with TRBD2. The germline CDR1 and CDR2 sequences are MNHEY and SVGAGI. CDR3 length: 15 residues. J lost 7 bases, V lost 7 bases, and 12 bases had no gene match. This CDR3 reads CASTPLTSGSSEQYF. Written as DNA, the CDR3 is TGTGCCAGCACCCCCTTAACTAGCGGGAGTAGTGAGCAGTACTTC.

The chain links TRBV12-3 or TRBV12-4 to TRBJ2-7, with 14 bases matching TRBD2. The V and J ends lost 10 bases and 6 bases, in that order; junction bases with no gene match: 5. The length of the CDR3 is 13 residues. The CDR3 loop reads CATRTSGRREQYF. For the CDR3, the DNA is TGTGCCACCAGGACTAGCGGGAGGCGCGAGCAGTACTTC.

This clonotype was seen once. A single base separates this from a much larger clone, so it may be a read error. The V and J genes are TRBV30 and TRBJ2-3; D uncertain. Looked up from germline, CDR1 is GTSNPN and CDR2 is SVGIG (reference sequence). This CDR3 has 16 residues. The CDR3 DNA follows: TGTGCCCGGAGTGTCCTTTACATCTTAAGCGCAGATACGCAGTATTTT. The encoded protein is CARSVLYILSADTQYF.

The chain carries TRBV20-1 and TRBJ1-5; possible D gene TRBD1, 5 bases. Germline V gene lookup returns CDR1 DFQATT and CDR2 SNEGSKA (reference sequence). Deletions cut 4 bases from V and 4 bases from J, with 17 bases between. The CDR3 totals 15 residues. DNA for the CDR3: TGCAGTGCTATAGTCGGGACTCGGGAGAATCAGCCCCAGCATTTT. Protein sequence: CSAIVGTRENQPQHF.